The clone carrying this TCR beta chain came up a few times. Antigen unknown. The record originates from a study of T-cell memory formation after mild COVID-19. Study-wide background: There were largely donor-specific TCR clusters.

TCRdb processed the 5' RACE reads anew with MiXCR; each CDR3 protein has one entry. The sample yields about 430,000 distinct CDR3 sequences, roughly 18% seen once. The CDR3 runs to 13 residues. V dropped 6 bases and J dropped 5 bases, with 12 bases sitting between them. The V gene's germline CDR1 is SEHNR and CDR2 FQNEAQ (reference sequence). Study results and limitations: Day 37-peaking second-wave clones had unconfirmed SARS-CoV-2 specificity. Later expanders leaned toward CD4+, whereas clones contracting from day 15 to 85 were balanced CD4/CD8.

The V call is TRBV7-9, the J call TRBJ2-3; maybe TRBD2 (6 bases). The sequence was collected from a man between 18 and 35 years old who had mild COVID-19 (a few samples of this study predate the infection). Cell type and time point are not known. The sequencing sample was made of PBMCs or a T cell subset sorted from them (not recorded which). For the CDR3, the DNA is TGTGCCAGCAGGGGGAGGAACTTAGATACGCAGTATTTT. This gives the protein CASRGRNLDTQYF.